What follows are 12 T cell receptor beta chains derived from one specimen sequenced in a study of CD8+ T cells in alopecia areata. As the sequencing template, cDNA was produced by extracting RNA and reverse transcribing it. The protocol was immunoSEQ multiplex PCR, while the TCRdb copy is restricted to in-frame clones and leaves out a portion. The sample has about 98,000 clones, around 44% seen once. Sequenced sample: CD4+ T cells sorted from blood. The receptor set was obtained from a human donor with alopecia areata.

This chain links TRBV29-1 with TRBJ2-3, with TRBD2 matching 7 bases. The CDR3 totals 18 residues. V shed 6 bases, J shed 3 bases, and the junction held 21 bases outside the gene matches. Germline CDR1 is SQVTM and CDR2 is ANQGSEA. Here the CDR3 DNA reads TGCAGCGTCGGGGGAGGGCCGGGACTCCATACCGGGACAGATACGCAGTATTTT. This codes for CSVGGGPGLHTGTDTQYF.

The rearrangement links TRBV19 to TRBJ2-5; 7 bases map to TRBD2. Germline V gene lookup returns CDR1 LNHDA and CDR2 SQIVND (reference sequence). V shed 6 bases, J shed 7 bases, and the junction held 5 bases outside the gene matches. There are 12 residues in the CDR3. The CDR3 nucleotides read TGTGCCAGTAGCACTAGCGTCGGGACCCAGTACTTC. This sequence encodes CASSTSVGTQYF. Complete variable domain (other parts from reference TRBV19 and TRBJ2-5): DGGITQSPKYLFRKEGQNVTLSCEQNLNHDAMYWYRQDPGQGLRLIYYSQIVNDFQKGDIAEGYSVSREKKESFPLTVTSAQKNPTAFYLCASSTSVGTQYFGPGTRLLVL.

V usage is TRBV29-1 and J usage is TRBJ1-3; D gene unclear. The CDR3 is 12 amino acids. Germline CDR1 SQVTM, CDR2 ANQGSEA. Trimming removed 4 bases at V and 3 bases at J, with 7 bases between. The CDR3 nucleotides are TGCAGCGTTGGGCAGTTTGGAAACACCATATATTTT. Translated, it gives CSVGQFGNTIYF.

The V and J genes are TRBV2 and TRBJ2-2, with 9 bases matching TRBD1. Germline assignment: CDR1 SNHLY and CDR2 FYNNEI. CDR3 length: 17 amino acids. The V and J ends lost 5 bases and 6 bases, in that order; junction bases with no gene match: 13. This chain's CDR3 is CASSPRRGQGWAGELFF. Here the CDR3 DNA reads TGTGCCAGCAGTCCCCGGCGGGGACAGGGTTGGGCCGGGGAGCTGTTTTTT.

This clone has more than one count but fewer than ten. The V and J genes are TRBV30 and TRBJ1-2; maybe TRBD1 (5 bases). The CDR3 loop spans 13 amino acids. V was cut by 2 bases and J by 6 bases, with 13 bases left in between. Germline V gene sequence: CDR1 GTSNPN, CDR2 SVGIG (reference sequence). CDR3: CAWSQGQHNGYTF. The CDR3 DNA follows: TGTGCCTGGAGTCAAGGACAACATAATGGCTACACCTTC.

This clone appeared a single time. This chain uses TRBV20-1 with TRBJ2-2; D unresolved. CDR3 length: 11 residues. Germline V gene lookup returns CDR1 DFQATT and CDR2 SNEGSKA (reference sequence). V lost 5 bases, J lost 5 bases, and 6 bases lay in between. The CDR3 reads CSADKTGELFF. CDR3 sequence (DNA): TGCAGTGCTGACAAAACCGGGGAGCTGTTTTTT.

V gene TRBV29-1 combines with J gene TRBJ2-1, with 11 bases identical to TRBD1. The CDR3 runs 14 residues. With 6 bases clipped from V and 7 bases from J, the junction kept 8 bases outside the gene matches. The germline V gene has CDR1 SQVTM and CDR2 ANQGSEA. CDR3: CSVERGTGGNEQFF. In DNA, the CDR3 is TGCAGCGTCGAACGAGGGACAGGGGGAAATGAGCAGTTCTTC.

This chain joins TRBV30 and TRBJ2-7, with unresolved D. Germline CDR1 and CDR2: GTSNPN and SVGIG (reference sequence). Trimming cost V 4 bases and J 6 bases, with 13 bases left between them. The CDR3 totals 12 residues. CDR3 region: CAWIRSPGEQYF. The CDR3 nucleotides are TGTGCCTGGATCCGCTCCCCCGGCGAGCAGTACTTC.

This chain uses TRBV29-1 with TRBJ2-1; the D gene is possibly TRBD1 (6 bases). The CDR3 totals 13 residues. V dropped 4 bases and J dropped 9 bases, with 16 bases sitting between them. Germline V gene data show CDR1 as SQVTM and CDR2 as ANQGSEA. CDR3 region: CSVAPTGSFEQFF. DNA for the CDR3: TGCAGCGTTGCCCCAACAGGGTCTTTTGAGCAGTTCTTC.

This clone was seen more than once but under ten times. In nucleotides, the CDR3 is TGCAGCGTTGCCCACACCGGGGAGCTGTTTTTT. This sequence encodes CSVAHTGELFF. The chain carries TRBV29-1 and TRBJ2-2; D is unclear. The CDR3 extends over 11 amino acids. Germline CDR1 reads SQVTM; CDR2 reads ANQGSEA. The V end was cut by 4 bases, the J end by 3 bases, with 3 bases between.

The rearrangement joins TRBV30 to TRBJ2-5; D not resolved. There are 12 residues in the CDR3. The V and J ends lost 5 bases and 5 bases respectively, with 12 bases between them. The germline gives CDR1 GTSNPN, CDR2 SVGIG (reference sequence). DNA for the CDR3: TGTGCCTGGGTTGGGGTAGGGGAGACCCAGTACTTC. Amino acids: CAWVGVGETQYF. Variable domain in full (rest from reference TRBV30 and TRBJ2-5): SQTIHQWPATLVQPVGSPLSLECTVEGTSNPNLYWYRQAAGRGLQLLFYSVGIGQISSEVPQNLSASRPQDRQFILSSKKLLLSDSGFYLCAWVGVGETQYFGPGTRLLVL.

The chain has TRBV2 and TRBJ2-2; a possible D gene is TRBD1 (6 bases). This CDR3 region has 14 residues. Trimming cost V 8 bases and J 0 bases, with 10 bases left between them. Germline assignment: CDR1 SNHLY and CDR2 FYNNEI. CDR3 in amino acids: CASHTGPNTGELFF. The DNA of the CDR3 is TGTGCCAGCCATACAGGGCCGAACACCGGGGAGCTGTTTTTT.